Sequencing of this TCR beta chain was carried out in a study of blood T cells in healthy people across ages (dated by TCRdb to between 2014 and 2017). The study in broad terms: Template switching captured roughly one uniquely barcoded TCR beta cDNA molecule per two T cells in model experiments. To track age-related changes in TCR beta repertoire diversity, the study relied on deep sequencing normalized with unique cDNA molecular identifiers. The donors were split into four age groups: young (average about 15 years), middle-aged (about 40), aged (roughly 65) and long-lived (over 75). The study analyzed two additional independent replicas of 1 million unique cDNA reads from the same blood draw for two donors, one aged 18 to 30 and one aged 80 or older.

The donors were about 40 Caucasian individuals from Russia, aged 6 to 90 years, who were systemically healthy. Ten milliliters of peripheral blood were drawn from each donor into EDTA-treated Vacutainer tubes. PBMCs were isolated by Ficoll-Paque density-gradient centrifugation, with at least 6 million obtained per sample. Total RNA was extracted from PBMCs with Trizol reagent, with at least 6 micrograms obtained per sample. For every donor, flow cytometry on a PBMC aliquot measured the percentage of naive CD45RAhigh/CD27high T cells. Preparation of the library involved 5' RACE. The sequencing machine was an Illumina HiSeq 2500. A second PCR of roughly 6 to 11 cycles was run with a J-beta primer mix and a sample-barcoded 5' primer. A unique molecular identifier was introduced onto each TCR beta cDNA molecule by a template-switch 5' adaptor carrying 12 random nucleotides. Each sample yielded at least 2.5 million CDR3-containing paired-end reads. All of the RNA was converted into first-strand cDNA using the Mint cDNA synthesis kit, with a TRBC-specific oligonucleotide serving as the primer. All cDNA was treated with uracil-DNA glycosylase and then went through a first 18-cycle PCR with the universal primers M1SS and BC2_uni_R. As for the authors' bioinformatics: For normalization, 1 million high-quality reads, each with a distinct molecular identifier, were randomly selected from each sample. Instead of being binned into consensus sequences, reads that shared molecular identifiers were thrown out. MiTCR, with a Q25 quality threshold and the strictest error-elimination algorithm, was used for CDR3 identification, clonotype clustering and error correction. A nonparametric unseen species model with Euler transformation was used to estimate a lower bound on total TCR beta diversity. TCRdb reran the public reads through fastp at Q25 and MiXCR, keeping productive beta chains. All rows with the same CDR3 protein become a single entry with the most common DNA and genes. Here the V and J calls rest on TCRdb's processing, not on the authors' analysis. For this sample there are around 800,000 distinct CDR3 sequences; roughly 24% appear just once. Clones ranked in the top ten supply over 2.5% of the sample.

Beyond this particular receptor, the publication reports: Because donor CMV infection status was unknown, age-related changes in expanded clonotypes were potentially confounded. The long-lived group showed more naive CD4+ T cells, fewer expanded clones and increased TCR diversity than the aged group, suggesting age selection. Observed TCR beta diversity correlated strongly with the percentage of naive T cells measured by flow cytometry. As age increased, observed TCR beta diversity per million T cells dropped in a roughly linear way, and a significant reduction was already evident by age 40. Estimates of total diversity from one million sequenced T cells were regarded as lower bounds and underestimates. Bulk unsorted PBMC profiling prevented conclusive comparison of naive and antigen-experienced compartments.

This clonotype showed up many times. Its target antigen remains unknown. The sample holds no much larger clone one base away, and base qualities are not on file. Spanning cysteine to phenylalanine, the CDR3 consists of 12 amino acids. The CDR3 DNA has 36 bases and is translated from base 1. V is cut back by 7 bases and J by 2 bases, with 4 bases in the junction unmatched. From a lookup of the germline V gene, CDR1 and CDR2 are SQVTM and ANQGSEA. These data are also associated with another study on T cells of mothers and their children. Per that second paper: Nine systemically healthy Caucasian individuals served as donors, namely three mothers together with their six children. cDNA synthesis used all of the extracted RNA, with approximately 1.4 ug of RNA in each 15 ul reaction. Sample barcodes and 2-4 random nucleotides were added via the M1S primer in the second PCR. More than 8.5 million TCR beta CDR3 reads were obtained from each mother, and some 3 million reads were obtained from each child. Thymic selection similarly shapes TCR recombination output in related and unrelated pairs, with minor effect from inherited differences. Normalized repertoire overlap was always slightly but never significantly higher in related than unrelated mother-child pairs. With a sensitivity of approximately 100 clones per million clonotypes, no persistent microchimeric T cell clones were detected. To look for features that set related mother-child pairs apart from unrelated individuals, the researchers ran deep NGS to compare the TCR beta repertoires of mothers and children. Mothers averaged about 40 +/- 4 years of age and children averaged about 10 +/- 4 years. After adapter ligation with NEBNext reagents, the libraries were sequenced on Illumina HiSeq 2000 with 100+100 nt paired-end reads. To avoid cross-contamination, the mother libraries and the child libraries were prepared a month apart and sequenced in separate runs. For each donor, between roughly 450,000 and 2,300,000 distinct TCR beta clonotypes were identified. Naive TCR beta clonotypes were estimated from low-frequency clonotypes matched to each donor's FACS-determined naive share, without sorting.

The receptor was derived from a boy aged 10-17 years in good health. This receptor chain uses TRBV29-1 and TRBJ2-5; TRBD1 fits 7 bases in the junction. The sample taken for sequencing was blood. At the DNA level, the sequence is TGCAGCGCAACAGGGGATCAAGAGACCCAGTACTTC. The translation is CSATGDQETQYF.